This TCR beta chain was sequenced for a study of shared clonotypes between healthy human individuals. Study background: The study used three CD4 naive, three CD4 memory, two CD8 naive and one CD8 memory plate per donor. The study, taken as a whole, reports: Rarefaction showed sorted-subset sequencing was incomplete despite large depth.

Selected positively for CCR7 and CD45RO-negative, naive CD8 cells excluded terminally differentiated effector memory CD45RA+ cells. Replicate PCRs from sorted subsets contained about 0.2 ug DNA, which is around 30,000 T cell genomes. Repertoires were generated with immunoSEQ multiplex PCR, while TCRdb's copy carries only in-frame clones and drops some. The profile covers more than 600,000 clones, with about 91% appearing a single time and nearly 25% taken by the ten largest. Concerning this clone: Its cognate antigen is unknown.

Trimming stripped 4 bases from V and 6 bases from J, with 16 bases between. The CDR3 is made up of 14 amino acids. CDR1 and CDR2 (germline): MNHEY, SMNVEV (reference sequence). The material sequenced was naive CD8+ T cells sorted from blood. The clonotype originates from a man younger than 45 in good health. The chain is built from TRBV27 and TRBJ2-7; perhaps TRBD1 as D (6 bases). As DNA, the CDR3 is TGTGCCAGCAGTTGGTACGCAGGGGTCGGCGAGCAGTACTTC. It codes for CASSWYAGVGEQYF.